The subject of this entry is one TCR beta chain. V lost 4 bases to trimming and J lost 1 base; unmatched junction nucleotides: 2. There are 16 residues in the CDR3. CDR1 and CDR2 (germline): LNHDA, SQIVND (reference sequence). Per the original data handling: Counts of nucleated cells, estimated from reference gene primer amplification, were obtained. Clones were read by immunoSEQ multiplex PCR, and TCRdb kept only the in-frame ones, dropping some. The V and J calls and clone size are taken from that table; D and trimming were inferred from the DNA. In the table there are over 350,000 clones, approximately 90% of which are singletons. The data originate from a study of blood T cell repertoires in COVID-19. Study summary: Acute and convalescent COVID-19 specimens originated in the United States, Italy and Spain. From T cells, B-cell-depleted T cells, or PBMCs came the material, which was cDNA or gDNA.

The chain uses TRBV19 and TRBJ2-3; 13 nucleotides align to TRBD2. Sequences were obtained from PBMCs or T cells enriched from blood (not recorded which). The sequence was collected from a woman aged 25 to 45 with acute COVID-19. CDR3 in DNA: TGTGCCAGTAGTAAAGGACTAGCGGGGGGCACAGATACGCAGTATTTT. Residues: CASSKGLAGGTDTQYF.